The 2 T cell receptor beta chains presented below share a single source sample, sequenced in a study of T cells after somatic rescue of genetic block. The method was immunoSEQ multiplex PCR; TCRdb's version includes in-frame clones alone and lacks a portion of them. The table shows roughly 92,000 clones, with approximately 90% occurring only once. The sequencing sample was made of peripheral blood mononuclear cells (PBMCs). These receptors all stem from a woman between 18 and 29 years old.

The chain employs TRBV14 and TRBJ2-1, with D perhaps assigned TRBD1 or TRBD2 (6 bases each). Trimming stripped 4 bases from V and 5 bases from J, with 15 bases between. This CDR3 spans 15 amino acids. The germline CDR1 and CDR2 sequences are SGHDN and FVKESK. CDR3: CASSPRTGGNNEQFF. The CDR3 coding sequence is TGTGCCAGCAGCCCACGTACCGGGGGCAACAATGAGCAGTTCTTC. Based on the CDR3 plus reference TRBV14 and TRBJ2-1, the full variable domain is EAGVTQFPSHSVIEKGQTVTLRCDPISGHDNLYWYRRVMGKEIKFLLHFVKESKQDESGMPNNRFLAERTGGTYSTLKVQPAELEDSGVYFCASSPRTGGNNEQFFGPGTRLTVL.

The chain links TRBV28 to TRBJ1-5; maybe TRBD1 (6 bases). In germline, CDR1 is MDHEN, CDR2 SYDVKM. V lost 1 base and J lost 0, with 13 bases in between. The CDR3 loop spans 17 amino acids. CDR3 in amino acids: CASSLYGGHGSNQPQHF. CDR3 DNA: TGTGCCAGCAGTTTATATGGGGGACACGGTAGCAATCAGCCCCAGCATTTT.